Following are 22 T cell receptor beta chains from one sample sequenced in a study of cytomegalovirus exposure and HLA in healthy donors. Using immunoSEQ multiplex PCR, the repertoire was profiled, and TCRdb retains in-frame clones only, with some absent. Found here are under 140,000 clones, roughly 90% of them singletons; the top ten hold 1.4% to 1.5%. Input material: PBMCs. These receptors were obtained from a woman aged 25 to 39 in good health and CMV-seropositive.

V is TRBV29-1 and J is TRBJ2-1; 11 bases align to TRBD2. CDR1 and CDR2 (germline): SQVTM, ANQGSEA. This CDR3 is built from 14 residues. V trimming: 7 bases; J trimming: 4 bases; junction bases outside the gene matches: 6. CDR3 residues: CSAKTSGDYNEQFF. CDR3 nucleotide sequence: TGCAGCGCCAAGACTAGCGGGGATTACAATGAGCAGTTCTTC.

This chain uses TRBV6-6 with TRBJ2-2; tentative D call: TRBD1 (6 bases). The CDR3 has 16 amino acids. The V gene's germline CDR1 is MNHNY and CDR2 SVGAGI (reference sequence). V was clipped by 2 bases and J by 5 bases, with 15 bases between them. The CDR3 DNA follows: TGTGCCAGCAGTTACCCCGGCAGGGGCGGAACCGGGGAGCTGTTTTTT. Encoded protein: CASSYPGRGGTGELFF.

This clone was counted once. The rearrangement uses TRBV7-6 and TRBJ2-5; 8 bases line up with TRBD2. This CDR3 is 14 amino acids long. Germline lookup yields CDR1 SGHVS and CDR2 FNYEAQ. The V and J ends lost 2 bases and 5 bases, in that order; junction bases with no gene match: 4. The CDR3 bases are TGTGCCAGCAGCTTAAGCGGGAGAGTGGAGACCCAGTACTTC. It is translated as CASSLSGRVETQYF.

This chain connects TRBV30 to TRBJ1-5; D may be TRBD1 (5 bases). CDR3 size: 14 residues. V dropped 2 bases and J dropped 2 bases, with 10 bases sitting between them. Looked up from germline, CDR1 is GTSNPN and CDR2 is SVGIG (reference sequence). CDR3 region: CAWSRGGGNQPQHF. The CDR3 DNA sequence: TGTGCCTGGAGTAGGGGAGGCGGCAATCAGCCCCAGCATTTT.

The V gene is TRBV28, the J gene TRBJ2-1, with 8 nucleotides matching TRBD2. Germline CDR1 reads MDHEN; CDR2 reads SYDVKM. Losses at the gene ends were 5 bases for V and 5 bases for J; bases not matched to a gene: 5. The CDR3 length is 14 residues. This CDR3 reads CASSNSGTNNEQFF. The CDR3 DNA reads TGTGCCAGCAGTAATAGCGGGACCAACAATGAGCAGTTCTTC.

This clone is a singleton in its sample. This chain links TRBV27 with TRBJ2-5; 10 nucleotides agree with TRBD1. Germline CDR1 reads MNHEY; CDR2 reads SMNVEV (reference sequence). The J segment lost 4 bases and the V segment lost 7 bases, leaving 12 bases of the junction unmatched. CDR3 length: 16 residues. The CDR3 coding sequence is TGTGCCAGCAACAAAAGGGGGACAGGGGACGGAGAGACCCAGTACTTC. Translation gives CASNKRGTGDGETQYF.

The CDR3 loop is CASGYGTGVTGELFF. CDR3 nucleotide sequence: TGTGCCAGCGGATACGGGACAGGGGTCACCGGGGAGCTGTTTTTT. This chain joins TRBV6-6 and TRBJ2-2, with TRBD1 identical over 10 bases. The germline CDR1 and CDR2 sequences are MNHNY and SVGAGI (reference sequence). The CDR3 contains 15 residues. Germline trimming cut 8 bases from V and 4 bases from J; bases unmatched to any gene: 7.

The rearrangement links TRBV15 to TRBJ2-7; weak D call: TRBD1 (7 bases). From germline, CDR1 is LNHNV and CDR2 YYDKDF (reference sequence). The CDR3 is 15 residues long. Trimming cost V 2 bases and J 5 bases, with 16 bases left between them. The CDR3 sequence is CATSRSLDRRDEQYF. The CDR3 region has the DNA TGTGCCACCAGCAGATCCCTGGACAGGAGGGACGAGCAGTACTTC.

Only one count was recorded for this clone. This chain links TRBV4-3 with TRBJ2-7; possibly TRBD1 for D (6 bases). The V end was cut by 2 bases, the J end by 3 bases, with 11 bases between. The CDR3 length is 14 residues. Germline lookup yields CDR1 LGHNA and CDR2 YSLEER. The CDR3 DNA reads TGCGCCAGCAGCCAATCCGGACAGAGCTACGAGCAGTACTTC. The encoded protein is CASSQSGQSYEQYF.

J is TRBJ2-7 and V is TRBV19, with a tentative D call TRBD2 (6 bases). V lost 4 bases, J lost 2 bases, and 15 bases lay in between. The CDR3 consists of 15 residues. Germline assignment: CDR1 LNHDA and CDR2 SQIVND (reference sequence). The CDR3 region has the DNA TGTGCCAGTAGTAGAGACAGCGCGGGGACCTACGAGCAGTACTTC. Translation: CASSRDSAGTYEQYF. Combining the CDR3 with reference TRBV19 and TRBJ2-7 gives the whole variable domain DGGITQSPKYLFRKEGQNVTLSCEQNLNHDAMYWYRQDPGQGLRLIYYSQIVNDFQKGDIAEGYSVSREKKESFPLTVTSAQKNPTAFYLCASSRDSAGTYEQYFGPGTRLTVT.

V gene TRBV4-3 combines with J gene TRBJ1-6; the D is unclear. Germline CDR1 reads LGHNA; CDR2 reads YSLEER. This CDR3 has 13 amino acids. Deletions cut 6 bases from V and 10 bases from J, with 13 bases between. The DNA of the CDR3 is TGCGCCAGCAGTACGACGCGGGGATCACCCCTCCACTTT. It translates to CASSTTRGSPLHF.

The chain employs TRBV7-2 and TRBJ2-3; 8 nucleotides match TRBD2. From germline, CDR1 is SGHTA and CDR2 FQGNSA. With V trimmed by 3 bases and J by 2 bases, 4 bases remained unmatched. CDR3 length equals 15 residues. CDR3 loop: CASSFIAGLTDTQYF. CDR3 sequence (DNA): TGTGCCAGCAGCTTTATAGCGGGACTCACAGATACGCAGTATTTT.

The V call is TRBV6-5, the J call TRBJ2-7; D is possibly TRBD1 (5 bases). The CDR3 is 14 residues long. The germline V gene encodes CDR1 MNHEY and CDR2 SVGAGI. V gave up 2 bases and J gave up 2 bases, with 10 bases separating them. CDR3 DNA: TGTGCCAGCAGTTACGCAAGGGGCCCCTACGAGCAGTACTTC. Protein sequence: CASSYARGPYEQYF.

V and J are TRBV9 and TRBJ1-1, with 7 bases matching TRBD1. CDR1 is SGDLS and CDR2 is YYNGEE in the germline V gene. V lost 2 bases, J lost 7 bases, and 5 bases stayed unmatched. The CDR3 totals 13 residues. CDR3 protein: CASSVEGADEAFF. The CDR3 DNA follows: TGTGCCAGCAGCGTTGAGGGGGCCGATGAAGCTTTCTTT.

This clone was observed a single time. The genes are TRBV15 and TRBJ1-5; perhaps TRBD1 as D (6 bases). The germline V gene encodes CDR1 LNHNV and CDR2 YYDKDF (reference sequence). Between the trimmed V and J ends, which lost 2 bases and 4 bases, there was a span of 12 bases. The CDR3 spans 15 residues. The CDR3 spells CATSRTRGANQPQHF. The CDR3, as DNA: TGTGCCACCAGCAGAACCCGGGGGGCGAATCAGCCCCAGCATTTT.

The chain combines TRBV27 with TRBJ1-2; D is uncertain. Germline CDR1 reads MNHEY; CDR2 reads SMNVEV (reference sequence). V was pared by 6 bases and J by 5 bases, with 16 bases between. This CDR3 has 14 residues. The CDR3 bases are TGTGCCAGCAGAGGTTGGACGGAGGATTATGGCTACACCTTC. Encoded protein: CASRGWTEDYGYTF.

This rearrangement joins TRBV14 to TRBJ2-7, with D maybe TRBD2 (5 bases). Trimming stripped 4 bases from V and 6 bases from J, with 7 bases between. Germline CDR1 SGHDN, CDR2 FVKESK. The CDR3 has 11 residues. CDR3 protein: CASSRGPEQYF. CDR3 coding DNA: TGTGCCAGCAGCCGAGGGCCCGAGCAGTACTTC.

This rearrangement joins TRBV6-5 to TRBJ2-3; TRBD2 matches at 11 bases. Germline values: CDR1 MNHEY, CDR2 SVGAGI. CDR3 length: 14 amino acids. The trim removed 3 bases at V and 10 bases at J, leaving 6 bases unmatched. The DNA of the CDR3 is TGTGCCAGCAGTTATCTAGCGGGGGGAGGGTCGCAGTATTTT. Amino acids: CASSYLAGGGSQYF.

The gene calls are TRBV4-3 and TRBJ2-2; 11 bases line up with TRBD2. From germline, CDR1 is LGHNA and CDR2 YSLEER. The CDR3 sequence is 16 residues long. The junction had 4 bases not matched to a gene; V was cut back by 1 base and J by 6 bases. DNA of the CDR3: TGCGCCAGCAGCCAAGCACTAGCGGGAGCAGCCGGGGAGCTGTTTTTT. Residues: CASSQALAGAAGELFF.

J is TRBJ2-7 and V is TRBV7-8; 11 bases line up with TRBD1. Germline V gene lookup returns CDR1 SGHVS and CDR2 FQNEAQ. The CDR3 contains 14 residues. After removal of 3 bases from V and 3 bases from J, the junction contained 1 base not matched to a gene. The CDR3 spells CASSFGTGGYEQYF. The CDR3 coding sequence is TGTGCCAGCAGCTTCGGGACAGGGGGCTACGAGCAGTACTTC.

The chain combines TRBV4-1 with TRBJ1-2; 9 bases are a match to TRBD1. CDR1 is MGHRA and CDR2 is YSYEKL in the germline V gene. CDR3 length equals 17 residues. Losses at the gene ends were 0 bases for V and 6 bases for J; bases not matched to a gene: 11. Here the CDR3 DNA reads TGCGCCAGCAGCCAAGATGAGACAGGGGGATTGGGGAATGGCTACACCTTC. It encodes CASSQDETGGLGNGYTF.

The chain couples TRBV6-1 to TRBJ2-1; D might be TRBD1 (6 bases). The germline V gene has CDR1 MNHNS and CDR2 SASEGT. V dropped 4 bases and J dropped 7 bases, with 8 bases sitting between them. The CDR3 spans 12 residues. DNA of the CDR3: TGTGCCAGCAGTGTGACAGGAAATGAGCAGTTCTTC. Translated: CASSVTGNEQFF.